This T cell receptor (beta chain) originates from a study of cytomegalovirus exposure and HLA in healthy donors. Study-level information: Some 90 million unique TCRs from HLA-typed donors were held in an early data release.

Study-level points and caveats: Sequencing depth roughly uniform across donors was assumed in presence/absence analyses.

Donors sampled were nominally healthy, though unrecorded immune exposures were likely. Primers included in the PCR were 60 Vbeta and 13 Jbeta primers. In the original processing: An analysis performed later counted about 80 million unique TCR beta chains (roughly 11 million of them shared). This table comes from immunoSEQ multiplex PCR, and its TCRdb copy is limited to in-frame clones, with some not included. The DNA gave D and trimming, while V, J and clone size come from that table. The table records roughly 130,000 clones, 73% of them present only once. Worth noting for this clone: Its target is unknown. Within the sample, other DNA sequences also encode this same CDR3.

There are 14 residues in the CDR3. Germline V CDR1 and CDR2: SGHAT, FQNNGV. Trimming stripped 6 bases from V and 4 bases from J, with 15 bases between. The rearrangement joins TRBV11-2 to TRBJ1-1, with a possible D match to TRBD1 (5 bases). The sequence came from a woman in her 40s in good health and CMV-seronegative. Sequencing input: PBMCs. The CDR3 nucleotides read TGTGCCAGCAGGGGCGTAAAGGGGATCACTGAAGCTTTCTTT. Translation gives CASRGVKGITEAFF.